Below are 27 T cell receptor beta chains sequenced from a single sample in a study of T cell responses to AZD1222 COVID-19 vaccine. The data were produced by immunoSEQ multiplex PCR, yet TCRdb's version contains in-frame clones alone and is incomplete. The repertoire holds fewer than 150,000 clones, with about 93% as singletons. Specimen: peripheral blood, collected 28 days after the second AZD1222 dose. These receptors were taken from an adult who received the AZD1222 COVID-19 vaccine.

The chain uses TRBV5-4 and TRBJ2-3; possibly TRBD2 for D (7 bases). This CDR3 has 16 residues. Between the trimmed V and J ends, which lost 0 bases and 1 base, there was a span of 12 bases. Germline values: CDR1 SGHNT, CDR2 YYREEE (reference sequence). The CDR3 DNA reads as TGTGCCAGCAGCTTGGCGGTGGGGGGGCGCACAGATACGCAGTATTTT. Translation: CASSLAVGGRTDTQYF.

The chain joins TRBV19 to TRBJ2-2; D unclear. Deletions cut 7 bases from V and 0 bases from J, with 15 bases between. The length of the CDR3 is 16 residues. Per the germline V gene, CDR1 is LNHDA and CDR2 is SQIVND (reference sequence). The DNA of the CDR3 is TGTGCCAGTACCTCCCTAGGCGGAGCGAACACCGGGGAGCTGTTTTTT. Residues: CASTSLGGANTGELFF.

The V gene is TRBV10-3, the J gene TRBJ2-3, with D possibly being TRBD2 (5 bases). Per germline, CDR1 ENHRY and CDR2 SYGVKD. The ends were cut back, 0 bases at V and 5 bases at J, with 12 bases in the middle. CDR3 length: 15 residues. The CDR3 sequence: CAISESLAGGDTQYF. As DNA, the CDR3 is TGTGCCATCAGTGAGTCTCTAGCCGGAGGAGATACGCAGTATTTT.

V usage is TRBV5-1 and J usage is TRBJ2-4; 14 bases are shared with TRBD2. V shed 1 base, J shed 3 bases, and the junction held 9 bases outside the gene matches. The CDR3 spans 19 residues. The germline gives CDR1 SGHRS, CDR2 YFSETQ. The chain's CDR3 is CASSLTTGLAGVVKNIQYF. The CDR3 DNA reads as TGCGCCAGCAGCTTGACTACGGGACTAGCGGGAGTGGTCAAAAACATTCAGTACTTC. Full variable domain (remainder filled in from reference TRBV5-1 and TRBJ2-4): KAGVTQTPRYLIKTRGQQVTLSCSPISGHRSVSWYQQTPGQGLQFLFEYFSETQRNKGNFPGRFSGRQFSNSRSEMNVSTLELGDSALYLCASSLTTGLAGVVKNIQYFGAGTRLSVL.

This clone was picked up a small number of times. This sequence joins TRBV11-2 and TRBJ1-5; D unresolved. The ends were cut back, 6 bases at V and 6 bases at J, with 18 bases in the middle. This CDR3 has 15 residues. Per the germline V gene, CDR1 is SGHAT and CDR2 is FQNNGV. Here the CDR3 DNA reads TGTGCCAGCAGATCCCGGAGGGCTTTGAGTCAGCCCCAGCATTTT. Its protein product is CASRSRRALSQPQHF.

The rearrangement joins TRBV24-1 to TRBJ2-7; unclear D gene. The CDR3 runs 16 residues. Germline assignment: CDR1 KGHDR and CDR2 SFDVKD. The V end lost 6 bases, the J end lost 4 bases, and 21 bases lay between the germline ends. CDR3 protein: CATSCRAPSLSYEQYF. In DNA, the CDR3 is TGTGCCACCAGTTGCCGGGCACCCAGCCTCTCTTACGAGCAGTACTTC.

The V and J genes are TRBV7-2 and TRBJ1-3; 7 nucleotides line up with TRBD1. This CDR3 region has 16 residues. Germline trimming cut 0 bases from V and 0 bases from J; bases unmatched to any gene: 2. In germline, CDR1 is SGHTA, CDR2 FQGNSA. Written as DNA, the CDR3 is TGTGCCAGCAGCTTAGCGGCAGGGGGCTCTGGAAACACCATATATTTT. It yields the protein CASSLAAGGSGNTIYF.

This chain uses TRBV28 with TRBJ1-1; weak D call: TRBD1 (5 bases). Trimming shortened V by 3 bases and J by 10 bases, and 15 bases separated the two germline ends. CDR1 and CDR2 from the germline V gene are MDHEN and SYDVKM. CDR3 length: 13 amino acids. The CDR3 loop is CASSLLDPRGAFF. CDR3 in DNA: TGTGCCAGCAGTTTGCTAGATCCGAGGGGAGCTTTCTTT.

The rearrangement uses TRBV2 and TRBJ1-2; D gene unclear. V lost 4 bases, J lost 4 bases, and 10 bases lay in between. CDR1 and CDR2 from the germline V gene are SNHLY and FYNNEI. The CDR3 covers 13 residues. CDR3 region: CASSVVQGYGYTF. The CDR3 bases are TGTGCCAGCAGTGTGGTACAAGGCTATGGCTACACCTTC.

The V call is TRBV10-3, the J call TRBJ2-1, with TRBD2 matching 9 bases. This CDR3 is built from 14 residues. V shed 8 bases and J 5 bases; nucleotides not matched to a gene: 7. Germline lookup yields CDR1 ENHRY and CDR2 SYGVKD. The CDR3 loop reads CAISPRGGDNEQFF. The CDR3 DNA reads TGTGCCATCTCTCCCCGCGGGGGGGACAATGAGCAGTTCTTC.

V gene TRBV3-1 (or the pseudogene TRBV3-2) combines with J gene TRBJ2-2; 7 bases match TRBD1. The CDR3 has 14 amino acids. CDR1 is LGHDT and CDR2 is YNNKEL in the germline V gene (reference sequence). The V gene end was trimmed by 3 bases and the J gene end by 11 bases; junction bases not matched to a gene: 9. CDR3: CASSQAGTVEELFF. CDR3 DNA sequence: TGTGCCAGCAGCCAGGCAGGGACAGTAGAAGAGCTGTTTTTT.

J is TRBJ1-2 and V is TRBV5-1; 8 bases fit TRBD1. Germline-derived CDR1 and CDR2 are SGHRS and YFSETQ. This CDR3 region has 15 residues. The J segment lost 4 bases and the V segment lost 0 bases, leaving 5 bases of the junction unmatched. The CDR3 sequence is CASSLGGQVGYGYTF. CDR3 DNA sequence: TGCGCCAGCAGCTTGGGGGGACAGGTTGGCTATGGCTACACCTTC.

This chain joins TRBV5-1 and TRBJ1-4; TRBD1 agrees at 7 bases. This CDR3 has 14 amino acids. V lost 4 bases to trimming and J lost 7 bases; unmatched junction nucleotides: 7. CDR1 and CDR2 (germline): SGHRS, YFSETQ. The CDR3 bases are TGCGCCAGCAGCCCAAGGGGGCAGGGTGAAAAACTGTTTTTT. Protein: CASSPRGQGEKLFF.

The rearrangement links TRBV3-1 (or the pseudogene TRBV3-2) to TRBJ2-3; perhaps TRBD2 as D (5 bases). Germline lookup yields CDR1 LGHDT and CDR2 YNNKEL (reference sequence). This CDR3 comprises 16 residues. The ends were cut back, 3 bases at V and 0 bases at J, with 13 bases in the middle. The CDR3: CASSQTPRASTDTQYF. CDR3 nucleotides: TGTGCCAGCAGCCAGACTCCGAGGGCTAGCACAGATACGCAGTATTTT.

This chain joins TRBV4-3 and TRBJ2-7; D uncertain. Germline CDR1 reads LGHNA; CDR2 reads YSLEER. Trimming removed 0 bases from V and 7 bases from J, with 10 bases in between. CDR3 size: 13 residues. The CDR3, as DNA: TGCGCCAGCAGCCAAGAGGCGTATCGGGAGCAGTACTTC. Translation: CASSQEAYREQYF.

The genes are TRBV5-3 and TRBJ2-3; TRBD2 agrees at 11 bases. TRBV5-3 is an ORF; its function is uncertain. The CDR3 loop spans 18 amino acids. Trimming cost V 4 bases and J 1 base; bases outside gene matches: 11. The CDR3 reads CARSPPSLAGVRTDTQYF. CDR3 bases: TGTGCCAGAAGCCCCCCCTCACTAGCGGGAGTTCGCACAGATACGCAGTATTTT.

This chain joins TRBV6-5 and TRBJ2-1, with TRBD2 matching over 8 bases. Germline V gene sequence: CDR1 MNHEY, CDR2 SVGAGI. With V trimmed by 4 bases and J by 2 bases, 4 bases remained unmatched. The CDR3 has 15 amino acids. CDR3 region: CASSSGGGTYNEQFF. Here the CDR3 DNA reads TGTGCCAGCAGTTCCGGGGGGGGGACCTACAATGAGCAGTTCTTC.

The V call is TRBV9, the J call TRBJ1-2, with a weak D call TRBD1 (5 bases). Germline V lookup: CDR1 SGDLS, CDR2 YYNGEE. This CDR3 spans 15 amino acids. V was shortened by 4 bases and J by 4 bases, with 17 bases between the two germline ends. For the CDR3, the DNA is TGTGCCAGCAGCAAAGCGGAAGGGGCCCTCTATGGCTACACCTTC. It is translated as CASSKAEGALYGYTF.

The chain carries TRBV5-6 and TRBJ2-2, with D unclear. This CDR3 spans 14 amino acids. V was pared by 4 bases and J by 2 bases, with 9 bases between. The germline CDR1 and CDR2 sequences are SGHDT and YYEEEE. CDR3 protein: CASSPTTNTGELFF. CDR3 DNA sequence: TGTGCCAGCAGCCCGACAACCAACACCGGGGAGCTGTTTTTT.

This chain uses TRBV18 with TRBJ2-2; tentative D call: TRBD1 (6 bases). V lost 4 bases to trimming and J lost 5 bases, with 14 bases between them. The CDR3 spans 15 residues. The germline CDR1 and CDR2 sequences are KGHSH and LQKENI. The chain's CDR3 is CASSRTTGITGELFF. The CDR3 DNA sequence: TGTGCCAGCTCACGAACCACAGGGATAACCGGGGAGCTGTTTTTT.

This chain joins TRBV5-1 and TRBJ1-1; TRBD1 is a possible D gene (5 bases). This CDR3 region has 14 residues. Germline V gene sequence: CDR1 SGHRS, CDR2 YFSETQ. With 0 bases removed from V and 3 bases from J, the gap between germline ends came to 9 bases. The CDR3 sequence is CASSLGGGHTEAFF. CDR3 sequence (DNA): TGCGCCAGCAGCTTGGGTGGGGGTCACACTGAAGCTTTCTTT.

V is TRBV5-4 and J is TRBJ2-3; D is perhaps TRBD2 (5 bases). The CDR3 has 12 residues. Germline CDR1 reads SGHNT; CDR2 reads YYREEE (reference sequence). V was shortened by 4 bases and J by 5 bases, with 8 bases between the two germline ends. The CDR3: CASSIGLDTQYF. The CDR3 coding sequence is TGTGCCAGCAGCATAGGACTAGATACGCAGTATTTT.

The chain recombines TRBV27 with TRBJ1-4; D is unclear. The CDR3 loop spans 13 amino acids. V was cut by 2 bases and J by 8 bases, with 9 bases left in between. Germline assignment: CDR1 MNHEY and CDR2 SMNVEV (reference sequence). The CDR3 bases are TGTGCCAGCAGTTTAACTGGGGTGGAAAAACTGTTTTTT. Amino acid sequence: CASSLTGVEKLFF.

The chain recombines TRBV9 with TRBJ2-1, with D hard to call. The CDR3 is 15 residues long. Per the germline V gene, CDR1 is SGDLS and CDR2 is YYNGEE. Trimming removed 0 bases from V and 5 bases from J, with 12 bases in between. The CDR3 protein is CASSVAPGINNEQFF. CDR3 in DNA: TGTGCCAGCAGCGTAGCTCCAGGAATTAACAATGAGCAGTTCTTC.

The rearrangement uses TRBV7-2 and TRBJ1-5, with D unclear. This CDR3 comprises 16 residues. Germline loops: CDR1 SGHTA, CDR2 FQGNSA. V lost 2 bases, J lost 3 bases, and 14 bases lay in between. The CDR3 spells CASSLTTANNNQPQHF. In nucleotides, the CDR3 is TGTGCCAGCAGCTTAACAACGGCCAATAACAATCAGCCCCAGCATTTT.

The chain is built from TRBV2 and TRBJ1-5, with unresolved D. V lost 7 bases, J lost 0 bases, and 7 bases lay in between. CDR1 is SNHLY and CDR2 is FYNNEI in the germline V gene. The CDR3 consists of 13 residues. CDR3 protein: CASTEDSNQPQHF. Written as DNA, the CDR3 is TGTGCCAGCACGGAGGATAGCAATCAGCCCCAGCATTTT.

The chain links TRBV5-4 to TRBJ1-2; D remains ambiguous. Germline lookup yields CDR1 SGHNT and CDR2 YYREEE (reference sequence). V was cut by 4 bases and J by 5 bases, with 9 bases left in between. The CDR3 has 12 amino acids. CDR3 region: CASSREDYGYTF. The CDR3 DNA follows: TGTGCCAGCAGCAGAGAGGATTATGGCTACACCTTC.